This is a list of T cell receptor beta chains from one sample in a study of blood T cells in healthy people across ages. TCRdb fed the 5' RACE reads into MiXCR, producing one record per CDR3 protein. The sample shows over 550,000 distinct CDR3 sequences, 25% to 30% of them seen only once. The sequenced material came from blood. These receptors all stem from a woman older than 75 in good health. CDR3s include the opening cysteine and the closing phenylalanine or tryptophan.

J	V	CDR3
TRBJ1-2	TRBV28	CASSLDGLRVHYGYTF
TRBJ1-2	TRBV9	CASSPRTGDYYGYTF
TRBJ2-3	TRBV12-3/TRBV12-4	CASSLGMRADMEYF
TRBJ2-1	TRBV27	CASSLVENVFGNEQFF
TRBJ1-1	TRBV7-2	CASSYLTGNTEAFF
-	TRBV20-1	CSALGLAGGSAYEQYF
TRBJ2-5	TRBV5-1	CASSFSGGTETQYF
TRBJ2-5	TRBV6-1	CASSLRDSPGETQYF
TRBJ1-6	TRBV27	CASSPSGRPSYNSPLHF
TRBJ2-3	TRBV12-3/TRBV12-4	CASSLDFRDTQYF
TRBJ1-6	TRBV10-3	CAISERQGVSPLHF
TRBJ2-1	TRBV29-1	CSARLAGVEEQFF
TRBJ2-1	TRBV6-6	CASSYSTGGRETQFF
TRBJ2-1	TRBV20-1	CSAREASLRNEQFF
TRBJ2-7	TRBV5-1	CASSFISSYEQYF
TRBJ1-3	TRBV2	CASSEIRVTGLSGNTIYF
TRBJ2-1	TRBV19	CASSSRGTSGYNEQFF
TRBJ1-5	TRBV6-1	CASSRITSGRNQPQHF
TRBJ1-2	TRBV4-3	CASSPDGGLYYGYTF
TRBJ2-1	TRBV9	CASSVATANNEQFF
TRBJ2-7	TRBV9	CASSVRPGGDEQYF
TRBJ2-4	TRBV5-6	CASSPGQGENIQYF
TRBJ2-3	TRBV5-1	CASSRQGSQIPRTDTQYF
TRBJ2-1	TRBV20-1	CSASPVDEQFF
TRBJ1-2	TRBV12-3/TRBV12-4	CASSRTGERAGYTF
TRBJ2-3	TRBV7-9	CASSFGTSDGSTTDTQYF
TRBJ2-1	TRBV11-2	CASSPLVGQNNEQFF
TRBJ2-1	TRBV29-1	CSVERGTTEQFF
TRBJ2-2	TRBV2	CASSEMGGGLSGELFF
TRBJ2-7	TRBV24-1	CATSYRGLDEQYF
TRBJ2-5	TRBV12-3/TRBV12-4	CASRATGLGETQYF
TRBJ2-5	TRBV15	CATRSSGEYQETQYF
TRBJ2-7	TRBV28	CASSKPQGHSYEQYF
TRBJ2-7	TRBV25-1	CASSELAGALNEQYF
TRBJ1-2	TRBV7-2	CASSLATARGYTF
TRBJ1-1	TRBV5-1	CASSGGQQLTEAFF
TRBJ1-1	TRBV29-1	CSVLSQMNTEAFF
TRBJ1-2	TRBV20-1	CSAIKGGQGNGYTF
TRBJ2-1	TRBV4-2	CASSPGGTPSYNEQFF
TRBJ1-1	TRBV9	CASSPGTITEAFF
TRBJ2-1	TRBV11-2	CASSSKGRLGSSYNEQFF
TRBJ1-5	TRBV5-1	CASRLTGTAGQPQHF
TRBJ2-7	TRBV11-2	CASSRTGTGVYEQYF
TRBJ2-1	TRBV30	CAWNSPGLGNNEQFF
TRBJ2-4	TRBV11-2	CASSLERGGLAGTKNIQYF
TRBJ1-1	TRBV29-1	CSAFRGHGTEAFF
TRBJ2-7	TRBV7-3	CASSLKVWDRVAETYEQYF
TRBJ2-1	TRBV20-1	CSARGSSIDEQFF
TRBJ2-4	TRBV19	CASSIAADRVLLAKNIQYF
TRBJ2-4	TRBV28	CASSDIKKGIQYF
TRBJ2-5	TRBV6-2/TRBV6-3	CATRQVGQETQYF
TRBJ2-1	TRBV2	CASSDRGGLGNEQFF
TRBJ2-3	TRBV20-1	CSALGARPGTQYF
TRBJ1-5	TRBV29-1	CSVGDQGGANQPQHF
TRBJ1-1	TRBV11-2	CASSIVEAFF
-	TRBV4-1	CASSLVPGDLEQYF